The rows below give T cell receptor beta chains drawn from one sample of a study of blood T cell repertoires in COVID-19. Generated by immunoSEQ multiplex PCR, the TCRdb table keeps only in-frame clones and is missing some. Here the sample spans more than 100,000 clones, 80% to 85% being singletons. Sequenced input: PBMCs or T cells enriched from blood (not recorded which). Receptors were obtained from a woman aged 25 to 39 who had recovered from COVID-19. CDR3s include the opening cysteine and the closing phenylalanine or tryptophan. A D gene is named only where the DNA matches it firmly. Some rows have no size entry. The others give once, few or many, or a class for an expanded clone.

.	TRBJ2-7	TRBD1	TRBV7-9	TGTGCCAGCAGCTACGACAGGGGGCGAGGGTACGAGCAGTACTTC	CASSYDRGRGYEQYF
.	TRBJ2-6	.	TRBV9	TGTGCCAGCAGCGTGCGGTCAGGGGGGAGCTCTGGGGCCAACGTCCTGACTTTC	CASSVRSGGSSGANVLTF
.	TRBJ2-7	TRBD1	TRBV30	TGTGCCTGGGGGGACAGGGGGAGCGAGCAGTACTTC	CAWGDRGSEQYF
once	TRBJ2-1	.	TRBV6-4	TGTGCCAGCAGTGAGGACTATCCATCTTACAATGAGCAGTTCTTC	CASSEDYPSYNEQFF
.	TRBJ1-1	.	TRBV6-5	TGTGCCAGCAGTTACGAGGGCGCGGGCACTGAAGCTTTCTTT	CASSYEGAGTEAFF
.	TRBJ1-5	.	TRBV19	TGTGCCAGTAGTGCCAGGGTCAAGGATCAGCCCCAGCATTTT	CASSARVKDQPQHF
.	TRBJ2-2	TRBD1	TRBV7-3	TGTGCCAGCAGCCCCACCGGGACAGGGACCACCGGGGAGCTGTTTTTT	CASSPTGTGTTGELFF
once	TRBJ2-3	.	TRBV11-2	TGTGCCAGCAGCCTCCGGGGTTATACGCAGTATTTT	CASSLRGYTQYF
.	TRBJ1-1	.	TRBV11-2	TGTGCCAGCACGAGGGGGAGGGGCTTGAACACTGAAGCTTTCTTT	CASTRGRGLNTEAFF
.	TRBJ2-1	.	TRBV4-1	TGCGCCAGCAGCCAAGAATACGGTGAGCAGTTCTTC	CASSQEYGEQFF
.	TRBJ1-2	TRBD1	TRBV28	TGTGCCAGCAGTTGGCCCCGACAGGGAGCTAACTATGGCTACACCTTC	CASSWPRQGANYGYTF
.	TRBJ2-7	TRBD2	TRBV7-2	TGTGCCAGCAGCCAGGGACTAGCGGGGCCCTACGAGCAGTACTTC	CASSQGLAGPYEQYF
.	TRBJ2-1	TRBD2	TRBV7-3	TGTGCCAGCAGCCGGACTAGCAGCAATGAGCAGTTCTTC	CASSRTSSNEQFF
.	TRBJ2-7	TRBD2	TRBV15	TGTGCCACCAGCAGAGAGAAGACTAGCTCCGCCTACGAGCAGTACTTC	CATSREKTSSAYEQYF
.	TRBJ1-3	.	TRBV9	TGTGCCAGCAGCGTCAGGGGCACTCGCTCTGGAAACACCATATATTTT	CASSVRGTRSGNTIYF
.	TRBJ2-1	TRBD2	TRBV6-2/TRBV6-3	TGTGCCAGCAGCCTAGGACTAGCGGGAGGAGAGCAGTTCTTC	CASSLGLAGGEQFF
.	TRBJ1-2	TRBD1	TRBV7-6	TGTGCCAGCAGCTTAGAAAGCAACCGAGGGGGCGAGGGCTACACCTTC	CASSLESNRGGEGYTF
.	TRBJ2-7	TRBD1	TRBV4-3	TGCGCCAGCAGCCAAGGTGCAGGGGGAACGGACGAGCAGTACTTC	CASSQGAGGTDEQYF
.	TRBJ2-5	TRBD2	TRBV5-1	TGCGCCAGCAGCGGCGGGACTAGCGGGTACGAAGAGACCCAGTACTTC	CASSGGTSGYEETQYF
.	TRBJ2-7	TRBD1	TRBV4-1	TGCGCCAGCAGCCAAGGCTCTACAGGGGGCTACGAGCAGTACTTC	CASSQGSTGGYEQYF
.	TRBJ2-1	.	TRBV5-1	TGCGCCAGCAGCTTGGCCGGAGCGATCTCCTACAATGAGCAGTTCTTC	CASSLAGAISYNEQFF
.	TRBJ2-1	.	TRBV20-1	TGCAGTGCTAGAGAATACGGTGAGCAGTTCTTC	CSAREYGEQFF
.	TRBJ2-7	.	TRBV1	TGCACCAGCAGCCAAGCCCCAACTAGCGAGCAGTACTTC	CTSSQAPTSEQYF
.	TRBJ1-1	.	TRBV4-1	TGCGCCAGCAGCCGAGCGGGCCCCCGATTGAACACTGAAGCTTTCTTT	CASSRAGPRLNTEAFF
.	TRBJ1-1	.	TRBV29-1	TGCAGCGTTAGGCAGGGCATGAACACTGAAGCTTTCTTT	CSVRQGMNTEAFF
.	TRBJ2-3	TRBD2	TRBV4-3	TGCGCCTCGTCGGGGGGGACTAGCGGCCTTGATACGCAGTATTTT	CASSGGTSGLDTQYF
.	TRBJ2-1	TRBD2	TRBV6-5	TGTGCCAGCGGGACTAGCCTCGATGAGCAGTTCTTC	CASGTSLDEQFF
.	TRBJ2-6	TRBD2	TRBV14	TGTGCCAGCAGCCACGGACTAGCGGGCCTCCACTCTGGGGCCAACGTCCTGACTTTC	CASSHGLAGLHSGANVLTF
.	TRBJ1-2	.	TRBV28	TGTGCCAGCAGTTTACCCTCCAGGGCTAACTATGGCTACACCTTC	CASSLPSRANYGYTF
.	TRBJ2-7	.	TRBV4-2	TGTGCCAGCAGCCAAGTGTTCGGACTCCTCTACGAGCAGTACTTC	CASSQVFGLLYEQYF
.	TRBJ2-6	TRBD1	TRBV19	TGTGCCAGTAGTCTCCGGACAGGGGGGACTGGGGCCAACGTCCTGACTTTC	CASSLRTGGTGANVLTF
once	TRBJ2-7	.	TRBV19	TGTGCCAGTAGGGTTCAGGGGAGCTACGAGCAGTACTTC	CASRVQGSYEQYF
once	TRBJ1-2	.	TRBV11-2	TGTGCCAGCAGCTCCGTCCGGGAAAACTTCTATGGCTACACCTTC	CASSSVRENFYGYTF
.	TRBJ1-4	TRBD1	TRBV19	TGTGCCAGTAGTATAAGGACAGGGGCTGCAACTAATGAAAAACTGTTTTTT	CASSIRTGAATNEKLFF
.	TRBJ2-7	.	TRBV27	TGTGCCAGCAGTTTGGGTGGGGGGAGCGAGCAGTACTTC	CASSLGGGSEQYF
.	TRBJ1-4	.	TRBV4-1	TGCGCCAGCAGCCTCGAAACACGTGCAACTAATGAAAAACTGTTTTTT	CASSLETRATNEKLFF
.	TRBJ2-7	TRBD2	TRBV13	TGTGCCAGCAGCTTAAGACGGGAGGGCTTATACGAGCAGTACTTC	CASSLRREGLYEQYF
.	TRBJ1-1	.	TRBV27	TGTGCCAGCAGGGTAAGGACCGGGGACACTGAAGCTTTCTTT	CASRVRTGDTEAFF
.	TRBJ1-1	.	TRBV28	TGTGCCAGCAGTATTAGGGGTCCGGGTACTGAAGCTTTCTTT	CASSIRGPGTEAFF
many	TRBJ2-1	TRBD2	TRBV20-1	TGCAGTGCTAGTCCCGGCCTAGCGGGAGCCACCTACAATGAGCAGTTCTTC	CSASPGLAGATYNEQFF
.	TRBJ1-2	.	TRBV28	TGTGCCAGCAGTTTAGGGGCCTTAACTCGGGGCTACACCTTC	CASSLGALTRGYTF
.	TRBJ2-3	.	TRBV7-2	TGTGCCAGCAGCTCGCGGGACAGCACAGATACGCAGTATTTT	CASSSRDSTDTQYF
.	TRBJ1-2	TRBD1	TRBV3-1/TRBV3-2	TGTGCCAGCAGCCAAGAGACAGGGAATGGCTACACCTTC	CASSQETGNGYTF
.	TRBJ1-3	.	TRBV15	TGTGCCACCAGCAGAGAACTAGTGGTCTCTGGAAACACCATATATTTT	CATSRELVVSGNTIYF
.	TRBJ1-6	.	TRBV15	TGTGCCACCAGCAGAGAACTCAGGTCTTTCGATTCACCCCTCCACTTT	CATSRELRSFDSPLHF
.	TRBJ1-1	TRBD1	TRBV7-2	TGTGCCAGCAGCTGGGACAGGGCGGGCACTGAAGCTTTCTTT	CASSWDRAGTEAFF
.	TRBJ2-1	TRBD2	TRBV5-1	TGCGCCAGCAGCTTGTCTAGCGGGGGTCACAATGAGCAGTTCTTC	CASSLSSGGHNEQFF